A selection of T cell receptor beta chains follows, all from one sample in a study of T-cell reconstitution after alpha-beta-depleted transplantation in children. TCRdb re-analysed the PCR reads in MiXCR, keeping a single row per CDR3 protein. The sample holds approximately 98,000 distinct CDR3 sequences; 5% to 7% are singletons and the top ten take approximately 25%. The specimen was PBMCs, mostly from graft donor cells, collected 360 days after TCRalphabeta/CD19-depleted stem cell transplant. These receptors came from a male patient aged 2-15 years who had a stem cell transplant for acute lymphoblastic leukemia, so the T cells may come from the graft donor. Both conserved end residues are trimmed from each CDR3. The D gene is left open where the match is weak.

>TRBV28|TRBD2|TRBJ2-1
ATGLAGYNEQF
>TRBV6-5|TRBD1|TRBJ2-1
ASSYSGQGYNEQF
>TRBV19|.|TRBJ2-7
ASRGRQTYEQY
>TRBV30|.|TRBJ1-2
AWNNYGYT
>TRBV7-3|.|TRBJ2-5
ASSLIGGSGETQY
>TRBV12-3/TRBV12-4|.|TRBJ2-3
ASTQAGSDTQY
>TRBV6-2/TRBV6-3|.|TRBJ2-1
ASSYSRSTPGPSYNEQF
>TRBV4-2|.|TRBJ2-3
ASSQGVRSLDTQY
>TRBV25-1|TRBD2|TRBJ2-5
ASKGTRLPFGETQY
>TRBV24-1|.|TRBJ2-3
ATSGGVNRETDTQY
>TRBV5-1|.|TRBJ2-2
ASSWGDRVVNTGELF
>TRBV5-6|.|TRBJ1-3
ASSLGLAKGGNTIY
>TRBV6-4|TRBD1|TRBJ2-6
ASSTGGGSGANVLT
>TRBV10-3|.|TRBJ2-3
AIIPEGLSTQY
>TRBV20-1|.|TRBJ2-1
SASVRTELYNEQF
>TRBV27|.|TRBJ2-3
ASLGAAGDTQY
>TRBV6-6|.|TRBJ2-1
ASSYSVEQF
>TRBV4-3|.|TRBJ2-5
ASSPWFDGVDFLQETQY
>TRBV19|.|TRBJ1-1
ASSSNWVTEAF
>TRBV13|.|TRBJ2-2
ASSSGLDTGELF
>TRBV24-1|TRBD1|TRBJ2-1
ATSEDRVLI
>TRBV11-2|.|TRBJ2-1
ASSKGVQPYNEQF
>TRBV28|TRBD2|TRBJ2-3
ASSLLAGGPRDTQY
>TRBV27|.|TRBJ2-7
ASRGPFYEQY
>TRBV6-5|.|TRBJ2-7
ASSYAPGPYEQY
>TRBV7-2|TRBD1|TRBJ1-2
ASSFYFPDRADYGYT
>TRBV7-9|.|TRBJ2-5
ASSIWTDQETQY
>TRBV10-3|TRBD1|TRBJ2-3
AISERTGGPLTDTQY
>TRBV6-2/TRBV6-3|.|TRBJ2-7
ASSTVPSEQY
>TRBV6-1|.|TRBJ2-1
ASTIGGTYNEQF
>TRBV5-6|.|TRBJ1-5
ASSLTANQPQH
>TRBV7-3|.|TRBJ1-1
ASSVSWDTEAF
>TRBV6-5|.|TRBJ2-5
ASSYLKTYQETQY
>TRBV4-2|TRBD2|TRBJ2-5
ASSLTGGSWETQY
>TRBV7-2|.|TRBJ1-4
ASSLWGRHEKLF
>TRBV6-2/TRBV6-3|.|TRBJ1-6
ASASRRDTRASPLH
>TRBV9|.|TRBJ2-3
ASSPRGLPADTQY
>TRBV7-9|.|TRBJ2-2
ASKVGSTGELF
>TRBV3-1|TRBD2|TRBJ2-1
ASSQQFPSGGTYNEQF
>TRBV6-5|TRBD1|TRBJ1-2
ASSYVGDRDGYT
>TRBV5-1|TRBD2|TRBJ2-2
ASSFGSGTSETGELF
>TRBV7-2|TRBD2|TRBJ2-7
ASSVSGTSSYEQY
>TRBV7-2|TRBD1|TRBJ1-2
ASSPRTGGYT
>TRBV4-3|TRBD1|TRBJ2-7
ASSPRTGSYEQY
>TRBV10-3|.|TRBJ2-5
AISDVETQY
>TRBV20-1|TRBD2|TRBJ2-5
SASNRLAGVQETQY
>TRBV9|TRBD1|TRBJ1-2
ASSPDGTGGARNGYT
>TRBV20-1|.|TRBJ2-5
SAPGRDQETQY